A single sample is the source of the 32 T cell receptor beta chains below, sequenced in a study of Ad26.COV2.S vaccination and SARS-CoV-2 variants. The treatment here: roughly 20 received Ad26.COV2.S at low or high dose, single or two shots; roughly five received placebo; per-sample allocation not given. Samples were taken on day 63 after the first vaccine or placebo injection. Assay: immunoSEQ multiplex PCR; the TCRdb copy retains only in-frame clones and omits some. The sample yields about 680,000 clones, 89% seen once. The sequencing here drew on peripheral blood, taken in a trial of Ad26.COV2.S vaccine versus placebo. These receptors were collected from a person between 18 and 65 years old who received the Ad26.COV2.S COVID-19 vaccine or a placebo.

J is TRBJ2-5 and V is TRBV6-1; D is perhaps TRBD1 (5 bases). The CDR3 is made up of 14 amino acids. Germline V lookup: CDR1 MNHNS, CDR2 SASEGT. The germline V and J ends were trimmed by 2 bases and 5 bases, with 12 bases remaining between them. The CDR3 DNA sequence: TGTGCCAGCAGTGAAAAGGGGTTCGGGGAGACCCAGTACTTC. Translated, it gives CASSEKGFGETQYF.

With regard to this clone: The same CDR3 also results from other DNA sequences found in this sample. The J gene is TRBJ1-3, the V gene TRBV3-1 (or the pseudogene TRBV3-2); D possibly corresponds to TRBD1 (5 bases). This CDR3 is 14 amino acids long. Trimming removed 4 bases from V and 0 bases from J, with 7 bases in between. CDR1 is LGHDT and CDR2 is YNNKEL in the germline V gene (reference sequence). In DNA, the CDR3 is TGTGCCAGCAGCCTGACAGTCTCTGGAAACACCATATATTTT. It yields the protein CASSLTVSGNTIYF.

The chain has TRBV7-2 and TRBJ2-2, with D hard to call. CDR3 length: 15 residues. Germline CDR1 reads SGHTA; CDR2 reads FQGNSA. Trimming shortened V by 4 bases and J by 5 bases, and 14 bases separated the two germline ends. CDR3 sequence: CASSSTTTRTGELFF. CDR3 DNA sequence: TGTGCCAGCAGCTCGACGACCACAAGGACCGGGGAGCTGTTTTTT.

This chain joins TRBV7-9 and TRBJ2-7; perhaps TRBD2 as D (6 bases). The ends were cut back, 5 bases at V and 3 bases at J, with 11 bases in the middle. This CDR3 is built from 13 residues. Germline CDR1 and CDR2: SEHNR and FQNEAQ (reference sequence). CDR3 nucleotides: TGTGCCAGCAGCGGCGGGACTTTCTACGAGCAGTACTTC. Its translation: CASSGGTFYEQYF.

The chain links TRBV18 to TRBJ2-7; 9 bases fit TRBD1. The ends lost 3 bases at V and 2 bases at J; junction bases unmatched: 2. Germline V gene data show CDR1 as KGHSH and CDR2 as LQKENI. CDR3 length: 14 residues. CDR3 in DNA: TGTGCCAGCTCACCGAGGACAGGGGCCTACGAGCAGTACTTC. Encoded protein: CASSPRTGAYEQYF. Based on the CDR3 plus reference TRBV18 and TRBJ2-7, the full variable domain is NAGVMQNPRHLVRRRGQEARLRCSPMKGHSHVYWYRQLPEEGLKFMVYLQKENIIDESGMPKERFSAEFPKEGPSILRIQQVVRGDSAAYFCASSPRTGAYEQYFGPGTRLTVT.

This chain joins TRBV7-2 and TRBJ1-5; no clear D gene. The CDR3 loop spans 15 amino acids. CDR1 and CDR2 from the germline V gene are SGHTA and FQGNSA. Trimming took off 1 base at V and 5 bases at J, with 12 bases between the two ends. As DNA, the CDR3 is TGTGCCAGCAGCTTAGGTTACCCCTACCATCAGCCCCAGCATTTT. It is translated as CASSLGYPYHQPQHF.

V usage is TRBV7-2 and J usage is TRBJ2-2, with D tentatively TRBD1 (7 bases). The V gene's germline CDR1 is SGHTA and CDR2 FQGNSA. This CDR3 contains 16 residues. V lost 2 bases, J lost 0 bases, and 10 bases lay in between. In DNA, the CDR3 is TGTGCCAGCAGCTTACGCGGGACAGCGAACACCGGGGAGCTGTTTTTT. It yields the protein CASSLRGTANTGELFF.

This chain joins TRBV5-4 and TRBJ2-7; perhaps D is TRBD1 or TRBD2 (5 bases each). Per the germline V gene, CDR1 is SGHNT and CDR2 is YYREEE (reference sequence). Between the trimmed V and J ends, which lost 2 bases and 0 bases, there was a span of 12 bases. The CDR3 spans 15 residues. CDR3 loop: CASSFRDGGSYEQYF. CDR3 in DNA: TGTGCCAGCAGCTTCCGGGACGGAGGCTCCTACGAGCAGTACTTC.

The chain couples TRBV6-4 to TRBJ2-7; D gene unclear. The CDR3 contains 14 residues. From germline, CDR1 is MRHNA and CDR2 SNTAGT. V was pared by 5 bases and J by 3 bases, with 14 bases between. The CDR3 nucleotides are TGTGCCAGCAGTAAGGAAAAGGAGTTCTACGAGCAGTACTTC. Translation: CASSKEKEFYEQYF.

CDR3 residues: CASSLKTGSGQYF. For the CDR3, the DNA is TGTGCCAGCAGTTTGAAGACAGGGAGTGGGCAGTACTTC. This chain connects TRBV12-3 or TRBV12-4 to TRBJ2-7; the match to TRBD1 covers 7 bases. J was trimmed by 9 bases and V by 3 bases; bases with no gene match: 8. The CDR3 has 13 amino acids.

V gene TRBV5-1 combines with J gene TRBJ2-4, with 15 nucleotides matching TRBD2. In germline, CDR1 is SGHRS, CDR2 YFSETQ. V was clipped by 4 bases and J by 8 bases; unmatched bases: 7. The CDR3 has 16 amino acids. CDR3 coding DNA: TGCGCCAGCAGCGACGGGACTAGCGGGGGGAGGGACATTCAGTACTTC. Its translation is CASSDGTSGGRDIQYF. The full variable domain, with the rest looked up from reference TRBV5-1 and TRBJ2-4, is KAGVTQTPRYLIKTRGQQVTLSCSPISGHRSVSWYQQTPGQGLQFLFEYFSETQRNKGNFPGRFSGRQFSNSRSEMNVSTLELGDSALYLCASSDGTSGGRDIQYFGAGTRLSVL.

The gene calls are TRBV10-3 and TRBJ1-5; D may be TRBD1 (6 bases). CDR3 length: 13 amino acids. Trimming pared 4 bases from V and 7 bases from J, leaving 11 bases between. The germline gives CDR1 ENHRY, CDR2 SYGVKD. The CDR3 region has the DNA TGTGCCATCAGTGCGGGGGGGCGGCAGCCCCAGCATTTT. Its protein is CAISAGGRQPQHF.

The gene calls are TRBV3-1 (or the pseudogene TRBV3-2) and TRBJ2-3, with 12 positions matching TRBD2. Germline V gives CDR1 LGHDT, CDR2 YNNKEL (reference sequence). The trim removed 8 bases at V and 2 bases at J, leaving 8 bases unmatched. The CDR3 is 16 amino acids. The DNA for the CDR3 is TGTGCCAGCTCGCTACTAGCGGGGGGCGACACAGATACGCAGTATTTT. This gives the protein CASSLLAGGDTDTQYF.

The chain employs TRBV2 and TRBJ1-3; 8 bases line up with TRBD1. This CDR3 is 15 amino acids long. CDR1 and CDR2 (germline): SNHLY, FYNNEI. V was pared by 6 bases and J by 8 bases, with 12 bases of the junction left unmatched. In DNA form, the CDR3 reads TGTGCCAGCAGGACCGGGACAGGCGGCGGGTACACCATATATTTT. As protein: CASRTGTGGGYTIYF.

The genes are TRBV19 and TRBJ2-1; D remains ambiguous. Germline loops: CDR1 LNHDA, CDR2 SQIVND (reference sequence). This CDR3 is built from 13 residues. Trimming took 4 bases from V and 3 from J, leaving 7 bases between them. CDR3 DNA sequence: TGTGCCAGTAGTAGGGTGGACTACAATGAGCAGTTCTTC. Translating gives CASSRVDYNEQFF.

The rearrangement links TRBV7-2 to TRBJ1-5; D is uncertain. CDR1 and CDR2 (germline): SGHTA, FQGNSA. The CDR3 is 16 residues long. Trimming shortened V by 4 bases and J by 2 bases, and 15 bases separated the two germline ends. The CDR3 spells CASSSPSGVGNQPQHF. The CDR3 DNA sequence: TGTGCCAGCAGCTCCCCCTCTGGTGTTGGCAATCAGCCCCAGCATTTT.

The chain uses TRBV7-9 and TRBJ1-6; D unresolved. This CDR3 comprises 14 residues. The V end lost 3 bases, the J end lost 7 bases, and 10 bases lay between the germline ends. Germline V gene data show CDR1 as SEHNR and CDR2 as FQNEAQ (reference sequence). This CDR3 reads CASSFTTGNSPLHF. The CDR3 DNA reads as TGTGCCAGCAGCTTTACCACGGGGAATTCACCCCTCCACTTT. Filled out from reference TRBV7-9 and TRBJ1-6, the complete variable domain reads DTGVSQNPRHKITKRGQNVTFRCDPISEHNRLYWYRQTLGQGPEFLTYFQNEAQLEKSRLLSDRFSAERPKGSFSTLEIQRTEQGDSAMYLCASSFTTGNSPLHFGNGTRLTVT.

The chain carries TRBV5-6 and TRBJ2-2, with TRBD2 matching 8 bases. The CDR3 has 16 residues. Per germline, CDR1 SGHDT and CDR2 YYEEEE. V shed 2 bases and J 3 bases; nucleotides not matched to a gene: 6. CDR3 sequence reads: CASSFTSGGYTGELFF. The CDR3 bases are TGTGCCAGCAGCTTTACGAGCGGGGGTTACACCGGGGAGCTGTTTTTT.

V gene TRBV20-1 combines with J gene TRBJ2-4; D call uncertain. V gave up 0 bases and J gave up 9 bases, with 6 bases separating them. CDR1 and CDR2 (germline): DFQATT, SNEGSKA (reference sequence). The CDR3 spans 11 residues. DNA of the CDR3: TGCAGTGCTAGAGATCAGACCATTCAGTACTTC. Its protein product is CSARDQTIQYF.

This rearrangement joins TRBV7-2 to TRBJ2-2; 7 positions match TRBD1. V shed 0 bases and J 6 bases; nucleotides not matched to a gene: 1. There are 14 residues in the CDR3. Looked up from germline, CDR1 is SGHTA and CDR2 is FQGNSA. CDR3 nucleotides: TGTGCCAGCAGCTTAGCGGGACAGCCCGGGGAGCTGTTTTTT. Its translation: CASSLAGQPGELFF.

The chain carries TRBV4-1 and TRBJ2-1; D might be TRBD2 (7 bases). The ends were cut back, 3 bases at V and 2 bases at J, with 14 bases in the middle. Germline values: CDR1 MGHRA, CDR2 YSYEKL. The CDR3 runs to 16 residues. CDR3 residues: CASSHLGGAPYNEQFF. CDR3 in DNA: TGCGCCAGCAGCCATCTAGGGGGGGCCCCCTACAATGAGCAGTTCTTC.

This chain links TRBV5-1 with TRBJ1-4; D remains ambiguous. V was cut by 3 bases and J by 0 bases, with 6 bases left in between. The CDR3 length is 14 residues. Germline values: CDR1 SGHRS, CDR2 YFSETQ. In DNA form, the CDR3 reads TGCGCCAGCAGCTGGACCTCAACTAATGAAAAACTGTTTTTT. Its protein product is CASSWTSTNEKLFF. The variable domain in full, completed from reference TRBV5-1 and TRBJ1-4, reads KAGVTQTPRYLIKTRGQQVTLSCSPISGHRSVSWYQQTPGQGLQFLFEYFSETQRNKGNFPGRFSGRQFSNSRSEMNVSTLELGDSALYLCASSWTSTNEKLFFGSGTQLSVL.

The chain joins TRBV27 to TRBJ2-7, with 12 bases identical to TRBD1. J was trimmed by 4 bases and V by 8 bases; bases with no gene match: 9. There are 15 residues in the CDR3. Germline V gene sequence: CDR1 MNHEY, CDR2 SMNVEV (reference sequence). CDR3 coding DNA: TGTGCCAGCTGGGGAGGGGACAGGGGGCTGTACGAGCAGTACTTC. Amino acid sequence: CASWGGDRGLYEQYF.

The chain joins TRBV6-2 or TRBV6-3 to TRBJ1-1; D is uncertain. Germline CDR1 is MNHEY and CDR2 is SVGEGT. V lost 6 bases and J lost 4, with 9 bases in between. The CDR3 is 12 residues long. The CDR3 nucleotides read TGTGCCAGCAGCCGAGGAGGCACTGAAGCTTTCTTT. Its translation is CASSRGGTEAFF.

V usage is TRBV5-4 and J usage is TRBJ2-2; tentative D call: TRBD2 (7 bases). CDR1 and CDR2 from the germline V gene are SGHNT and YYREEE (reference sequence). The CDR3 contains 16 residues. Trimming took 4 bases from V and 6 from J, leaving 19 bases between them. The CDR3, as DNA: TGTGCCAGCAGCAACAGGGACGGTGGGAGGGCCGGGGAGCTGTTTTTT. Translated, it gives CASSNRDGGRAGELFF.

The sample holds a few counts of this clone. The CDR3 nucleotides read TGTGCCAGCAGCCAAGATGGGGATATCAATCAGCCCCAGCATTTT. Translating it yields CASSQDGDINQPQHF. The chain links TRBV4-2 to TRBJ1-5; D is uncertain. The V and J ends lost 0 bases and 3 bases respectively, with 9 bases between them. CDR3 size: 15 residues. CDR1 LGHNA and CDR2 YNFKEQ come from the germline V gene.

This chain connects TRBV5-1 to TRBJ1-4, with 11 bases identical to TRBD1. Germline V gene sequence: CDR1 SGHRS, CDR2 YFSETQ. The CDR3 is made up of 17 amino acids. The V gene end was trimmed by 0 bases and the J gene end by 7 bases; junction bases not matched to a gene: 8. CDR3 in DNA: TGCGCCAGCAGCTTGGTTGGGACAGGGGGATTAAGTGAAAAACTGTTTTTT. This translates into CASSLVGTGGLSEKLFF.

This sequence joins TRBV3-1 (or the pseudogene TRBV3-2) and TRBJ1-1; TRBD1 matches at 10 bases. Per germline, CDR1 LGHDT and CDR2 YNNKEL (reference sequence). This CDR3 region has 15 residues. After removal of 0 bases from V and 5 bases from J, the junction contained 3 bases not matched to a gene. CDR3 in DNA: TGTGCCAGCAGCCAAGATGACAGGGGGCATACTGAAGCTTTCTTT. This encodes CASSQDDRGHTEAFF.

This chain uses TRBV7-2 with TRBJ2-3; D unresolved. This CDR3 is 14 amino acids long. V was shortened by 6 bases and J by 2 bases, with 12 bases between the two germline ends. Per germline, CDR1 SGHTA and CDR2 FQGNSA. CDR3 loop: CASRLLHSTDTQYF. The CDR3 nucleotides are TGTGCCAGCAGGCTATTACACTCCACAGATACGCAGTATTTT.

The chain couples TRBV24-1 to TRBJ1-4; D remains ambiguous. The CDR3 has 15 residues. The V gene lost 0 bases and the J gene lost 4 bases, with 8 bases spanning the gap. The germline V gene encodes CDR1 KGHDR and CDR2 SFDVKD. CDR3 DNA sequence: TGTGCCACCAGTGATTTGCAGTGGGTTAATGAAAAACTGTTTTTT. Amino acid sequence: CATSDLQWVNEKLFF.

As for this clone: Other DNA sequences in this specimen translate into the identical CDR3. The chain couples TRBV15 to TRBJ2-1, with a tentative D call TRBD2 (5 bases). The germline V gene encodes CDR1 LNHNV and CDR2 YYDKDF (reference sequence). Trimming pared 0 bases from V and 9 bases from J, leaving 9 bases between. The CDR3 length is 13 residues. CDR3 protein: CATSRDPGGEQFF. CDR3 nucleotide sequence: TGTGCCACCAGCAGAGATCCAGGAGGTGAGCAGTTCTTC.

This clone was recorded once. The chain is built from TRBV7-9 and TRBJ1-3, with 7 bases lining up with TRBD1. V shed 4 bases and J 0 bases; nucleotides not matched to a gene: 6. This CDR3 has 16 amino acids. CDR1 is SEHNR and CDR2 is FQNEAQ in the germline V gene (reference sequence). CDR3 sequence: CASSSGGTVSGNTIYF. CDR3 nucleotide sequence: TGTGCCAGCAGCTCGGGAGGGACAGTCTCTGGAAACACCATATATTTT.